This is a list of T cell receptor beta chains from one sample in a study of T cell responses to AZD1222 COVID-19 vaccine. Sequencing used immunoSEQ multiplex PCR; TCRdb keeps in-frame clones, though not all of them. The sample holds 95,000 to 100,000 clones; approximately 86% are singletons and the top ten take approximately 1.3%. The specimen comprised peripheral blood, sampled on day 0 of AZD1222 vaccination. The receptors were gathered from an adult in good health. Both conserved end residues are trimmed from each CDR3. The D gene is left open where the match is weak. A clone size is listed for some rows: how often the clone was seen (once, few, many), or a class if it is expanded.

j_call,d_call,clone_size,v_call,cdr3_length,cdr3_aa
TRBJ1-6,TRBD1,-,TRBV27,17,ASSWTGDRASSYNSPLH
TRBJ2-1,-,-,TRBV7-8,14,ASSSKPLPAYNEQF
TRBJ2-1,TRBD1,-,TRBV4-3,13,ASSQPGQGYNEQF
TRBJ1-1,TRBD1,few,TRBV27,12,ASSLDRGNTEAF
TRBJ2-7,-,once,TRBV6-2/TRBV6-3,17,ASRPNTPGGGLRGYEQY
TRBJ2-7,-,-,TRBV7-9,10,ASSLEEHEQY
TRBJ1-1,-,-,TRBV2,9,ASLRVTEAF
TRBJ2-1,-,once,TRBV7-9,13,ASSQQGGAENEQF
TRBJ1-4,TRBD1,once,TRBV6-5,13,ASSSLTGSREKLF
TRBJ1-3,-,-,TRBV4-3,13,ASSQEWAAGSTIY
TRBJ2-7,-,-,TRBV5-1,11,ASSTQVTYEQY
TRBJ2-3,-,-,TRBV2,8,ASDSGTQY
TRBJ2-7,TRBD2,-,TRBV28,14,ASSLRGSGGLYEQY
TRBJ1-2,-,few,TRBV7-9,11,ASSGGQSYGYT
TRBJ1-5,TRBD1,-,TRBV10-3,13,AISETQGRNQPQH